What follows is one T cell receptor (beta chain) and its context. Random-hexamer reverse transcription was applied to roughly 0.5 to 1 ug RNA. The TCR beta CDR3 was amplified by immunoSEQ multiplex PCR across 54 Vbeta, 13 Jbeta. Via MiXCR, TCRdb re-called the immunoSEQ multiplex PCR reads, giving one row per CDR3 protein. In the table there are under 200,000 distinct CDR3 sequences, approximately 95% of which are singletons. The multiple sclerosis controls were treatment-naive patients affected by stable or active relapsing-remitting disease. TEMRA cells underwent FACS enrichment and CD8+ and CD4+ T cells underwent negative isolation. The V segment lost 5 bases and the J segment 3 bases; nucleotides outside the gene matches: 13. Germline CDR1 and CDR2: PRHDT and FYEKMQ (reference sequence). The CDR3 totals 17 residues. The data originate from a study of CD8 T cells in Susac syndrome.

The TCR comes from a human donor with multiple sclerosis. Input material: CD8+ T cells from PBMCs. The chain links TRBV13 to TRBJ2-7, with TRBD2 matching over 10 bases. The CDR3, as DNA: TGTGCCAGCAGCCCCCCCTCAGCGGGGGGGGGCAACTACGAGCAGTACTTC. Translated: CASSPPSAGGGNYEQYF.